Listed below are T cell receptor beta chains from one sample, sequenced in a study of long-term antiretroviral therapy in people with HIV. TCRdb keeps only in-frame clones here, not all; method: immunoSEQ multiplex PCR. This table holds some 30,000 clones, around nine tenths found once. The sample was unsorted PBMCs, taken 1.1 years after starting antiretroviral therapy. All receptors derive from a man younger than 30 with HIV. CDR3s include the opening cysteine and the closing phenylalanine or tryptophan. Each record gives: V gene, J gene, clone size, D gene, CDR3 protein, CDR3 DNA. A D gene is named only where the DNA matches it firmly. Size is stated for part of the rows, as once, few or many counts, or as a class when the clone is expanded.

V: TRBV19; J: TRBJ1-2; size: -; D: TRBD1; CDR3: CASSVGQEINYGYTF; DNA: TGTGCCAGTAGTGTGGGACAGGAAATTAACTATGGCTACACCTTC
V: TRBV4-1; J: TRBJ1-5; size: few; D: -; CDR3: CASTPETDLYQPQHF; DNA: TGCGCCAGCACTCCAGAGACAGACCTCTATCAGCCCCAGCATTTT
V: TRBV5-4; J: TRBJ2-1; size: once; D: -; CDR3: CASSPLQGWSYNEQFF; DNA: TGTGCCAGCAGCCCTCTACAAGGGTGGTCTTACAATGAGCAGTTCTTC
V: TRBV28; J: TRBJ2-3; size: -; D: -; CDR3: CASSSLYTQYF; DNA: TGTGCCAGCAGTTCCCTCTATACGCAGTATTTT
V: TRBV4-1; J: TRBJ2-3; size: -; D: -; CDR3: CASSPRTSTDTQYF; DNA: TGCGCCAGCAGCCCCCGGACTAGCACAGATACGCAGTATTTT
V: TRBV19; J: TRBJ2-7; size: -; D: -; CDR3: CASSRSRSPGDEQYF; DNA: TGTGCCAGTAGTAGATCGCGGAGCCCAGGGGACGAGCAGTACTTC
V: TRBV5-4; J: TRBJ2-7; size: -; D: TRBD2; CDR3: CASSLLGSSGRNEQYF; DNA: TGTGCCAGCAGCTTGCTGGGGAGTAGCGGGAGGAACGAGCAGTACTTC
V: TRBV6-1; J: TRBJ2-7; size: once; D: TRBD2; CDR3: CASDLVSGGGYEQYF; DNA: TGTGCCAGCGACCTGGTGAGCGGGGGTGGGTACGAGCAGTACTTC
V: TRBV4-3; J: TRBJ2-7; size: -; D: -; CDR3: CASSQDRSGYYEQYF; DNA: TGCGCCAGCAGCCAAGATCGTAGCGGATACTACGAGCAGTACTTC
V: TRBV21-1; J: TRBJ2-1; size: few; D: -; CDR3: CASNPGTGDHEQFF; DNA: TGTGCCAGCAACCCTGGGACAGGGGACCATGAGCAGTTCTTC
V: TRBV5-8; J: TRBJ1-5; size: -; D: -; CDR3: CASSLPPNQPQHF; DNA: TGTGCCAGCAGCTTGCCTCCCAATCAGCCCCAGCATTTT
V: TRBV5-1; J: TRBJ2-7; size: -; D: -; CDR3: CASSLTGTQEQYF; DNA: TGCGCCAGCAGCTTGACAGGTACACAAGAGCAGTACTTC